Following are 3 T cell receptor beta chains from one sample sequenced in a study of PD-1 blockade in classical Hodgkin lymphoma. Time point: cycle 4 day 1 (C4D1), after 6 weeks of nivolumab. All patients relapsed after autologous stem cell transplantation, and brentuximab vedotin exposure varied. CD4+ T cells were purified from thawed PBMCs by magnetic negative selection. TCRdb's copy holds only in-frame clones and misses some; the assay was immunoSEQ multiplex PCR. This sample carries 25,000 to 35,000 clones, roughly 80% of them seen once, and the ten largest clones take about 0.85%. The specimen was CD4+ T cells from blood, collected before the fourth cycle of nivolumab. These TCRs come from a human donor with classical Hodgkin lymphoma.

V and J are TRBV11-3 and TRBJ2-7, with D possibly being TRBD2 (6 bases). V lost 3 bases and J lost 4, with 13 bases in between. Germline V lookup: CDR1 SGHNT, CDR2 YENEEA. The CDR3 runs 14 residues. CDR3 bases: TGTGCCAGCAGCTTGTGGGGGGACTCGTACGAGCAGTACTTC. As protein: CASSLWGDSYEQYF.

V gene TRBV19 combines with J gene TRBJ1-5, with 8 nucleotides matching TRBD1. This CDR3 region has 18 residues. Germline CDR1 is LNHDA and CDR2 is SQIVND (reference sequence). After removal of 0 bases from V and 3 bases from J, the junction contained 10 bases not matched to a gene. CDR3 loop: CASSIEFVRTGSNQPQHF. CDR3 in DNA: TGTGCCAGTAGTATAGAGTTCGTGAGGACAGGGTCCAATCAGCCCCAGCATTTT.

CDR3 nucleotides: TGTGCCAGCAGCTTGGGCGGACTAGCGGGGAGCTCCTACAATGAGCAGTTCTTC. Amino acids: CASSLGGLAGSSYNEQFF. The chain links TRBV5-6 to TRBJ2-1; 12 nucleotides agree with TRBD2. V lost 0 bases, J lost 0 bases, and 4 bases stayed unmatched. The germline V gene encodes CDR1 SGHDT and CDR2 YYEEEE. This CDR3 comprises 18 residues.